The sequence of this T cell receptor beta chain was determined in a study of CD8+ T cells in alopecia areata. Study overall: For 6 to 18 months, tofacitinib was taken, and 6 months off drug followed.

RNA was isolated and reverse transcribed to cDNA, the sequencing template. The data were produced by immunoSEQ multiplex PCR, yet TCRdb's version contains in-frame clones alone and is incomplete. The sample holds some 130,000 clones, around 60% seen once. V was shortened by 4 bases and J by 5 bases, with 12 bases between the two germline ends. The CDR3 is made up of 15 amino acids. Germline loops: CDR1 MNHEY, CDR2 SMNVEV (reference sequence). Study-wide results and caveats: Compared with mice, patients displayed less clear TCR sharing, possibly for HLA-related reasons.

PBMCs served as the source from which CD4+ and CD8+ T cells were sorted. For this clone: The target antigen is unknown.

The sequence was collected from a human donor with alopecia areata. V and J are TRBV27 and TRBJ1-6; possible D gene TRBD1, 5 bases. The sequenced sample was CD4+ T cells sorted from blood, obtained at week 0. This CDR3 reads CASSSGRSHNSPLHF. In nucleotides, the CDR3 is TGTGCCAGCAGTTCAGGGAGGTCGCATAATTCACCCCTCCACTTT.